This entry is about one TCR beta chain. Antigen specificity is unknown. This entry belongs to a study of shared clonotypes between healthy human individuals. Study background: Researchers assigned three CD4 naive, three CD4 memory, two CD8 naive and one CD8 memory plate to each donor.

Whole-study results and caveats: The naive CD4 repertoires of several donors were compared, and around 5% of clonotypes were shared.

The DNA input per sorted-subset replicate PCR was roughly 210 ng, corresponding to roughly 30,000 T cell genomes. Produced via immunoSEQ multiplex PCR; TCRdb's table is partial and in-frame only. The sample lists approximately 1.5 million clones, roughly 98.5% seen once, with 0.36% in the top ten. There are 15 residues in the CDR3. Germline V gene sequence: CDR1 SGHRS, CDR2 YFSETQ. V lost 5 bases to trimming and J lost 2 bases; unmatched junction nucleotides: 6. The CD4+ fraction was divided into a CD45RA+ naive subset and a CD45RA-negative memory subset. The specimen was naive CD4+ T cells sorted from blood. Subset meaning: CD45RA+ positively selected. This sequence joins TRBV5-1 and TRBJ2-1, with 8 bases matching TRBD2. The TCR comes from a man younger than 45 in good health. This chain's CDR3 is CASRTGTRAYNEQFF. Written as DNA, the CDR3 is TGCGCCAGCAGGACCGGGACTAGAGCCTACAATGAGCAGTTCTTC.